This T cell receptor (beta chain) was sequenced in a study of T cells in Graves' hyperthyroidism and ophthalmopathy. Study-level results: Blood also held most thyroid clonotypes expanded beyond 0.001.

Using RNA transcripts as the source, TCR beta CDR3 regions were amplified. HTBI primers drove first-round RT-PCR of the TCR CDR3. TCRdb passed the multiplex PCR reads through MiXCR, listing each CDR3 protein once. Here the sample spans roughly 98,000 distinct CDR3 sequences, about 37% being singletons. This clonotype appeared many times. Its antigen is not identified. The clonotype comes from a woman in her 30s with Graves' hyperthyroidism. Sequencing input: peripheral blood or thyroid tissue (not recorded which).

The CDR3: CASSPWNVETQYF. CDR3 sequence (DNA): TGTGCCAGCAGTCCCTGGAACGTGGAGACCCAGTACTTC. This chain joins TRBV28 and TRBJ2-5, with D hard to call. Trimming removed 5 bases at V and 5 bases at J, with 12 bases between. The germline V gene has CDR1 MDHEN and CDR2 SYDVKM. The CDR3 extends over 13 amino acids.